This TCR beta chain was observed in a study of T cell repertoires in cytomegalovirus infection (dated by TCRdb to the late 2010s). Study-level background: Donor HLA type was relevant to the analysis, as public TCR beta signatures indicated carriage of CMV infection together with the matching HLA type. Results the study describes overall, beyond this receptor: In both this cohort and an independent approximately 350-donor cohort, the cumulative frequency of public TCR beta family members distinguished carriers of CMV infection plus the relevant HLA type. The ex vivo response was dominated by HLA-C-restricted CMV-specific TCR beta clonotypes, which also provided the single most frequent clonotype in two of eight donors.

Ten or more counts support this clonotype. This clone's antigen is unknown. The record has no base qualities; no much larger clone is one base away. TCRdb records Illumina HiSeq 1500 as the sequencer. TCRdb redid the processing of the public reads, applying fastp at Q25 and MiXCR, and retained in-frame beta chains. CDR3 protein duplicates are merged, each entry listing the most common genes and DNA. In all, the sample holds nearly 650,000 distinct CDR3 sequences, and roughly 26% of those were seen once. The ten largest clonotypes hold approximately 8% of the sample. V is clipped by 2 bases and J by 0 bases, and the sequence between their germline boundaries is 8 bases long. Per the germline V gene, SGHVS is the CDR1 and FNYEAQ is the CDR2. From the cysteine up to the phenylalanine, the CDR3 has a length of 15 residues. The sequence is cut down to CDR3 DNA, 45 bases in frame from base 1.

Here the chain combines TRBV7-6 and TRBJ2-1; a tentative D call is TRBD1 (5 bases match). The material sequenced was CD8+ T cells from PBMCs. The receptor comes from a human donor in good health (CMV status not recorded). Some clones in this sample may be carry-over from other donors' samples. The CDR3 reads as follows: CASSLQGSSYNEQFF. In nucleotide form, the sequence is TGTGCCAGCAGCTTACAGGGAAGCTCCTACAATGAGCAGTTCTTC.